This is a list of T cell receptor beta chains from one sample in a study of blood T cell repertoires in COVID-19. Sequencing used immunoSEQ multiplex PCR; TCRdb keeps in-frame clones, though not all of them. The data contain roughly 130,000 clones, less than 90% of them singletons. Input material: PBMCs or T cells enriched from blood (not recorded which). All receptors derive from a man aged 35-49 years with acute COVID-19. Each CDR3 is given with its conserved first and last residue. A D gene is named only where the DNA matches it firmly. Expanded clones are given a class, and other clones once, few, many or no size at all.

abundance: .
j_gene: TRBJ2-1
v_gene: TRBV7-9
d_gene: .
CDR3nt: TGTGCCAGCAGCAGAGGGGGTAGTGAGCAGTTCTTC
CDR3aa: CASSRGGSEQFF

abundance: .
j_gene: TRBJ2-5
v_gene: TRBV5-8
d_gene: .
CDR3nt: TGTGCCAGCAGCCTCTTGACTAGAAAAGAGACCCAGTACTTC
CDR3aa: CASSLLTRKETQYF

abundance: few
j_gene: TRBJ2-3
v_gene: TRBV19
d_gene: .
CDR3nt: TGTGCCAGTAGTGTACTTAGCGGCACAGATACGCAGTATTTT
CDR3aa: CASSVLSGTDTQYF

abundance: .
j_gene: TRBJ1-5
v_gene: TRBV5-5
d_gene: TRBD1
CDR3nt: TGTGCCAGCAGCCCTGACAGGGTTGACCAGCCCCAGCATTTT
CDR3aa: CASSPDRVDQPQHF

abundance: few
j_gene: TRBJ2-2
v_gene: TRBV5-1
d_gene: TRBD2
CDR3nt: TGCGCCAGCAGCTTAAGGAGGACTAGCGTACCCGGGGAGCTGTTTTTT
CDR3aa: CASSLRRTSVPGELFF

abundance: .
j_gene: TRBJ2-1
v_gene: TRBV12-3/TRBV12-4
d_gene: .
CDR3nt: TGTGCCAGCAGTTTTTCCCCATATGAGCAGTTCTTC
CDR3aa: CASSFSPYEQFF

abundance: .
j_gene: TRBJ2-1
v_gene: TRBV11-3
d_gene: TRBD2
CDR3nt: TGTGCCAGCAGCAGACTAGCGAGTAATGAGCAGTTCTTC
CDR3aa: CASSRLASNEQFF

abundance: .
j_gene: TRBJ2-5
v_gene: TRBV28
d_gene: TRBD2
CDR3nt: TGTGCCAGCAGGGCAAAAGCGGGATTCCAAGAGACCCAGTACTTC
CDR3aa: CASRAKAGFQETQYF

abundance: .
j_gene: TRBJ1-2
v_gene: TRBV19
d_gene: .
CDR3nt: TGTGCCAGTAGTATCGACCGGGACTCCGGGACCTTCTATGGCTACACCTTC
CDR3aa: CASSIDRDSGTFYGYTF

abundance: .
j_gene: TRBJ2-1
v_gene: TRBV15
d_gene: TRBD2
CDR3nt: TGTGCCACCAGCAGAGATCTAAGCCTAGCGGGATCGGGCAATGAGCAGTTCTTC
CDR3aa: CATSRDLSLAGSGNEQFF

abundance: .
j_gene: TRBJ2-5
v_gene: TRBV2
d_gene: .
CDR3nt: TGTGCCAGCAGTTACGGACCCCCCGGGGGCCAAGAGACCCAGTACTTC
CDR3aa: CASSYGPPGGQETQYF

abundance: .
j_gene: TRBJ1-1
v_gene: TRBV18
d_gene: .
CDR3nt: TGTGCCAGCTCACCAACACGCCGGAACACTGAAGCTTTCTTT
CDR3aa: CASSPTRRNTEAFF

abundance: once
j_gene: TRBJ2-7
v_gene: TRBV30
d_gene: .
CDR3nt: TGTGCCTGGAGTGGGGGGGTCCTACCCTACGAGCAGTACTTC
CDR3aa: CAWSGGVLPYEQYF

abundance: .
j_gene: TRBJ1-2
v_gene: TRBV18
d_gene: TRBD1
CDR3nt: TGTGCCAGCTCACCAGTACGAGGGGAGAAGGACAGGGGCTATGGCTACACCTTC
CDR3aa: CASSPVRGEKDRGYGYTF

abundance: once
j_gene: TRBJ2-1
v_gene: TRBV28
d_gene: TRBD1
CDR3nt: TGTGCCAGCAGGGGGACAGGAGGCGGCCCCTACAATGAGCAGTTCTTC
CDR3aa: CASRGTGGGPYNEQFF

abundance: .
j_gene: TRBJ1-5
v_gene: TRBV30
d_gene: .
CDR3nt: TGTGCCTGGAGTAGGGGTAGCAATCAGCCCCAGCATTTT
CDR3aa: CAWSRGSNQPQHF

abundance: .
j_gene: TRBJ1-1
v_gene: TRBV5-1
d_gene: TRBD1
CDR3nt: TGCGCCAGCGGTACAGGGGGCAACACTGAAGCTTTCTTT
CDR3aa: CASGTGGNTEAFF

abundance: few
j_gene: TRBJ2-5
v_gene: TRBV7-9
d_gene: .
CDR3nt: TGTGCCAGCGCGGAGGCAGGCCCACAAGAGACCCAGTACTTC
CDR3aa: CASAEAGPQETQYF

abundance: few
j_gene: TRBJ1-2
v_gene: TRBV15
d_gene: .
CDR3nt: TGTGCCACCAGCAGAAGTCAGGGCGATTATGGCTACACCTTC
CDR3aa: CATSRSQGDYGYTF

abundance: few
j_gene: TRBJ2-3
v_gene: TRBV7-2
d_gene: .
CDR3nt: TGTGCCAGCAGCTTACAACCGGGAGACACGCAGTATTTT
CDR3aa: CASSLQPGDTQYF

abundance: .
j_gene: TRBJ2-7
v_gene: TRBV13
d_gene: TRBD2
CDR3nt: TGTGCCAGCAGCGCACCAAACCGGGGGGGCGAGCAGTACTTC
CDR3aa: CASSAPNRGGEQYF

abundance: .
j_gene: TRBJ2-7
v_gene: TRBV6-5
d_gene: TRBD1
CDR3nt: TGTGCCAGCAGTAGACAGGGAACCTACGAGCAGTACTTC
CDR3aa: CASSRQGTYEQYF

abundance: .
j_gene: TRBJ1-1
v_gene: TRBV12-5
d_gene: .
CDR3nt: TGTGCTAGTGTTGAAGGCAGGGGAAACACTGAAGCTTTCTTT
CDR3aa: CASVEGRGNTEAFF

abundance: .
j_gene: TRBJ2-5
v_gene: TRBV19
d_gene: .
CDR3nt: TGTGCCAGTAGTATCGAGGAGACCCAGTACTTC
CDR3aa: CASSIEETQYF

abundance: once
j_gene: TRBJ2-3
v_gene: TRBV6-5
d_gene: .
CDR3nt: TGTGCCAGCACCGGAGCGGACTTAGGGGATACGCAGTATTTT
CDR3aa: CASTGADLGDTQYF